This TCR beta chain was documented in a study of T cell changes during pregnancy in multiple sclerosis. This clone was detected only once. One end of the junction fails to match germline, which may point to a read error. The data were produced by immunoSEQ multiplex PCR, yet TCRdb's version contains in-frame clones alone and is incomplete. The data show 35,000 to 40,000 clones, with 88% seen just once and 0.9% to 1.5% held by the top ten. Germline V CDR1 and CDR2: MGHDK, SYGVNS. The CDR3 spans 15 residues. The clonotype was recovered from a female donor with multiple sclerosis, enrolled in a pregnancy study. The chain combines TRBV25-1 with TRBJ2-2; 7 positions match TRBD2. Sequenced material: CD4+ T cells from peripheral blood mononuclear cells, taken before pregnancy. The CDR3 here is CATSRPGGLGGELFF. CDR3 DNA: TGTGCCACCAGTCGCCCGGGAGGACTTGGCGGGGAGCTGTTTTTT.